Shown below are 27 T cell receptor beta chains from a single sample sequenced in a study of cytomegalovirus exposure and HLA in healthy donors. The study ran its PCR with 60 Vbeta and 13 Jbeta primers. Method: immunoSEQ multiplex PCR; TCRdb's copy keeps in-frame clones and lacks some. Of approximately 110,000 clones in the sample, roughly four fifths were seen once. Material: PBMCs. These receptors were obtained from a man aged 45-65 years in good health and CMV-seronegative.

This clone was picked up one time. This chain connects TRBV5-1 to TRBJ2-3; 8 bases are shared with TRBD1. This CDR3 is built from 18 residues. In germline, CDR1 is SGHRS, CDR2 YFSETQ. Trimming removed 0 bases from V and 2 bases from J; junction bases left unmatched: 11. The CDR3: CASSLGAQGARPTDTQYF. For the CDR3, the DNA is TGCGCCAGCAGCTTGGGGGCCCAGGGGGCGCGCCCCACAGATACGCAGTATTTT.

V gene TRBV2 combines with J gene TRBJ1-6; D is ambiguous. Germline CDR1 reads SNHLY; CDR2 reads FYNNEI. The CDR3 is 13 amino acids. Between the trimmed V and J ends, which lost 8 bases and 9 bases, there was a span of 14 bases. The DNA for the CDR3 is TGTGCCAGCTTGGGAGTTTTGTCTTCACCCCTCCACTTT. It codes for CASLGVLSSPLHF.

The chain employs TRBV5-1 and TRBJ2-5; D is undetermined. This CDR3 spans 14 amino acids. Trimming stripped 0 bases from V and 3 bases from J, with 9 bases between. Germline CDR1 is SGHRS and CDR2 is YFSETQ. As DNA, the CDR3 is TGCGCCAGCAGCTTGGCCTCGCCTAAAGAGACCCAGTACTTC. It encodes CASSLASPKETQYF.

The V call is TRBV10-3, the J call TRBJ2-1, with D possibly TRBD2 on 5 matching bases. Trimming pared 2 bases from V and 7 bases from J, leaving 12 bases between. CDR1 and CDR2 from the germline V gene are ENHRY and SYGVKD. The CDR3 runs 14 residues. The CDR3 region has the DNA TGTGCCATCAGTGAGGACTGGACTTCAAATGAGCAGTTCTTC. Translated, it gives CAISEDWTSNEQFF.

The chain combines TRBV5-1 with TRBJ1-2, with TRBD1 matching 10 bases. V lost 4 bases, J lost 7 bases, and 10 bases stayed unmatched. CDR1 and CDR2 (germline): SGHRS, YFSETQ. The CDR3 extends over 15 amino acids. The CDR3 loop reads CASSPRQGAQGGYTF. The DNA of the CDR3 is TGCGCCAGCAGCCCCCGACAGGGGGCGCAGGGTGGCTACACCTTC.

This chain links TRBV28 with TRBJ1-2; 7 nucleotides match TRBD1. The germline gives CDR1 MDHEN, CDR2 SYDVKM. The CDR3 is 14 residues long. The V segment lost 3 bases and the J segment 4 bases; nucleotides outside the gene matches: 5. In DNA, the CDR3 is TGTGCCAGCAGTTTGACAGGGCTTGGCTATGGCTACACCTTC. Its protein is CASSLTGLGYGYTF.

The CDR3 region is CALGGLASGDYTGELFF. In DNA, the CDR3 is TGTGCCTTGGGCGGGCTGGCTAGCGGGGATTACACCGGGGAGCTGTTTTTT. The chain links TRBV30 to TRBJ2-2, with 9 bases matching TRBD2. CDR1 is GTSNPN and CDR2 is SVGIG in the germline V gene (reference sequence). The CDR3 loop spans 17 amino acids. Unmatched junction bases numbered 15, after V lost 7 bases and J lost 3 bases.

The chain recombines TRBV4-1 with TRBJ1-5, with 8 bases lining up with TRBD1. Germline assignment: CDR1 MGHRA and CDR2 YSYEKL. This CDR3 comprises 19 residues. Trimming took 8 bases from V and 6 from J; bases not matched to a gene: 24. CDR3 nucleotides: TGCGCCAGCGCACAGGCCCTGGGACAGGACGACGGGGTTGGTCAGCCCCAGCATTTT. It encodes CASAQALGQDDGVGQPQHF.

The gene calls are TRBV9 and TRBJ1-2; no reliable D call. Deletions cut 5 bases from V and 0 bases from J, with 5 bases between. CDR1 and CDR2 (germline): SGDLS, YYNGEE. The CDR3 is 12 residues long. The CDR3 nucleotides are TGTGCCAGCAGTATTGCTAACTATGGCTACACCTTC. As protein: CASSIANYGYTF. Filled out from reference TRBV9 and TRBJ1-2, the complete variable domain reads DSGVTQTPKHLITATGQRVTLRCSPRSGDLSVYWYQQSLDQGLQFLIQYYNGEERAKGNILERFSAQQFPDLHSELNLSSLELGDSALYFCASSIANYGYTFGSGTRLTVV.

Regarding this clone: One junction end does not reproduce the germline sequence, and a read error may be involved. The chain carries TRBV28 and TRBJ2-6, with D maybe TRBD2 (6 bases). The CDR3 totals 18 residues. Germline CDR1 reads MDHEN; CDR2 reads SYDVKM. CDR3 protein: CAISKMREVSSGANVLTF. CDR3 in DNA: TGTGCCATCAGTAAGATGAGGGAGGTAAGCTCTGGGGCCAACGTCCTGACTTTC.

This chain connects TRBV6-5 to TRBJ2-5, with TRBD2 matching 8 bases. Germline trimming cut 2 bases from V and 5 bases from J; bases unmatched to any gene: 10. The germline gives CDR1 MNHEY, CDR2 SVGAGI. The CDR3 spans 16 residues. In nucleotides, the CDR3 is TGTGCCAGCAGTTACCTGAATACGGGGGGGAGGGAGACCCAGTACTTC. Translating gives CASSYLNTGGRETQYF.

The rearrangement joins TRBV5-5 to TRBJ1-1; D not certain. V lost 2 bases and J 2 bases, leaving 16 bases between the germline ends. This CDR3 contains 16 residues. CDR1 is SGHKS, CDR2 YYEKEE, per germline (reference sequence). As DNA, the CDR3 is TGTGCCAGCAGCTTTAGGGCAGGAGGAACTAACACTGAAGCTTTCTTT. It specifies CASSFRAGGTNTEAFF.

J is TRBJ2-7 and V is TRBV21-1; TRBD2, the table's D call, was not compared with the DNA. TRBV21-1 is a known pseudogene. This CDR3 has 14 amino acids. CDR3 nucleotide sequence: TGTGCCAGGGAACCCGTAGCCCGGAGGTACGAGCAGTACTTC. Residues: CAREPVARRYEQYF.

V gene TRBV6-5 combines with J gene TRBJ1-3, with 9 bases lining up with TRBD1. The germline CDR1 and CDR2 sequences are MNHEY and SVGAGI. The CDR3 covers 14 residues. With 6 bases clipped from V and 4 bases from J, the junction kept 4 bases outside the gene matches. The CDR3: CASRKTGGGNTIYF. For the CDR3, the DNA is TGTGCCAGCAGGAAGACAGGGGGGGGAAACACCATATATTTT.

This chain uses TRBV5-5 with TRBJ1-6; D might be TRBD1 (5 bases). Germline V lookup: CDR1 SGHKS, CDR2 YYEKEE (reference sequence). This CDR3 region has 15 residues. V lost 0 bases to trimming and J lost 1 base, with 5 bases between them. Here the CDR3 reads CASSLEGSYNSPLHF. DNA for the CDR3: TGTGCCAGCAGCTTGGAGGGGTCCTATAATTCACCCCTCCACTTT. Full variable domain (missing parts from reference TRBV5-5 and TRBJ1-6): DAGVTQSPTHLIKTRGQQVTLRCSPISGHKSVSWYQQVLGQGPQFIFQYYEKEERGRGNFPDRFSARQFPNYSSELNVNALLLGDSALYLCASSLEGSYNSPLHFGNGTRLTVT.

The chain is built from TRBV5-1 and TRBJ2-3; 7 nucleotides line up with TRBD1. V lost 2 bases to trimming and J lost 4 bases; unmatched junction nucleotides: 4. Per the germline V gene, CDR1 is SGHRS and CDR2 is YFSETQ. The CDR3 runs to 14 residues. Here the CDR3 DNA reads TGCGCCAGCAGCTTAGGGGGCGTTGCAGATACGCAGTATTTT. It translates to CASSLGGVADTQYF.

A remark on this clone: Other nucleotide sequences from this sample produce the same CDR3. The rearrangement links TRBV4-2 to TRBJ2-5, with TRBD2 matching over 7 bases. CDR3 size: 17 residues. Losses at the gene ends were 1 base for V and 1 base for J; bases not matched to a gene: 9. Germline V gives CDR1 LGHNA, CDR2 YNFKEQ. The CDR3 DNA sequence: TGTGCCAGCAGCCAAGGGGCCGTGGGGGGGATCCAAGAGACCCAGTACTTC. It codes for CASSQGAVGGIQETQYF.

This clone came up once. The gene calls are TRBV5-4 and TRBJ1-6; 8 bases align to TRBD1. The CDR3 sequence is 14 residues long. Trimming cost V 4 bases and J 10 bases; bases outside gene matches: 7. The germline gives CDR1 SGHNT, CDR2 YYREEE (reference sequence). CDR3 sequence: CASSTRTGQSPLHF. As DNA, the CDR3 is TGTGCCAGCAGCACACGGACAGGGCAATCACCCCTCCACTTT.

The chain employs TRBV7-8 and TRBJ2-7; perhaps TRBD1 as D (6 bases). V lost 3 bases and J lost 5, with 11 bases in between. CDR3 length equals 13 residues. CDR1 is SGHVS, CDR2 FQNEAQ, per germline. The CDR3 nucleotides read TGTGCCAGCAGCTTCCGGGACACGGACGAGCAGTACGTC. The encoded protein is CASSFRDTDEQYV.

The CDR3 region is CASSQDKGGALGNTIYF. The CDR3 DNA follows: TGTGCCAGCAGCCAAGATAAAGGGGGCGCGCTGGGAAACACCATATATTTT. V gene TRBV4-2 combines with J gene TRBJ1-3; 7 nucleotides agree with TRBD1. The CDR3 has 17 residues. The V segment lost 0 bases and the J segment 4 bases; nucleotides outside the gene matches: 9. CDR1 and CDR2 (germline): LGHNA, YNFKEQ.

The V call is TRBV30, the J call TRBJ2-5, with D maybe TRBD1 (6 bases). The end of the DNA is better explained by TRBJ2-7, so the J call may be wrong. From germline, CDR1 is GTSNPN and CDR2 SVGIG (reference sequence). The CDR3 totals 13 residues. DNA for the CDR3: TGTGCCTGGTCGACAGGCCCCACCTACGAGCAGTACTTC. This gives the protein CAWSTGPTYEQYF.

The chain joins TRBV5-1 to TRBJ1-2; D is uncertain. V was clipped by 0 bases and J by 0 bases, with 6 bases between them. The CDR3 is 14 amino acids. Germline CDR1 reads SGHRS; CDR2 reads YFSETQ. The CDR3: CASSLDKANYGYTF. In DNA, the CDR3 is TGCGCCAGCAGCTTGGACAAAGCTAACTATGGCTACACCTTC.

The rearrangement links TRBV19 to TRBJ2-7; TRBD2 agrees at 7 bases. The germline V gene encodes CDR1 LNHDA and CDR2 SQIVND (reference sequence). V was pared by 2 bases and J by 4 bases, with 2 bases of the junction left unmatched. CDR3 length: 13 amino acids. The CDR3 DNA is TGTGCCAGTAGTATACAAGCGGGGTACGAGCAGTACTTC. This sequence encodes CASSIQAGYEQYF.

CDR3 sequence reads: CASSRGPWEPLHF. The CDR3 nucleotides read TGCGCCAGCAGCCGCGGGCCCTGGGAACCCCTCCACTTT. The chain carries TRBV4-3 and TRBJ1-6; D unresolved. CDR1 is LGHNA and CDR2 is YSLEER in the germline V gene. The length of the CDR3 is 13 residues. V gave up 4 bases and J gave up 12 bases, with 13 bases separating them.

This clone turned up a few times. The chain combines TRBV5-5 with TRBJ1-4; TRBD1 agrees at 8 bases. Trimming cost V 3 bases and J 6 bases; bases outside gene matches: 10. The germline CDR1 and CDR2 sequences are SGHKS and YYEKEE (reference sequence). The CDR3 has 16 amino acids. CDR3 nucleotides: TGTGCCAGCAGCTGGAGACCGGACAGGGAACATGAAAAACTGTTTTTT. Its translation: CASSWRPDREHEKLFF.

The CDR3 reads CASSPTGAGTDTQYF. CDR3 coding DNA: TGTGCCAGCAGCCCCACAGGGGCGGGCACAGATACGCAGTATTTT. The chain links TRBV7-9 to TRBJ2-3; 7 nucleotides match TRBD1. This CDR3 has 15 residues. V trimming: 5 bases; J trimming: 1 base; junction bases outside the gene matches: 6. The V gene's germline CDR1 is SEHNR and CDR2 FQNEAQ (reference sequence). Looking up the rest from reference TRBV7-9 and TRBJ2-3 gives the full variable domain: DTGVSQNPRHKITKRGQNVTFRCDPISEHNRLYWYRQTLGQGPEFLTYFQNEAQLEKSRLLSDRFSAERPKGSFSTLEIQRTEQGDSAMYLCASSPTGAGTDTQYFGPGTRLTVL.

The chain uses TRBV19 and TRBJ1-2; perhaps TRBD1 as D (5 bases). There are 13 residues in the CDR3. Germline V gene sequence: CDR1 LNHDA, CDR2 SQIVND (reference sequence). The germline V and J ends were trimmed by 10 bases and 4 bases, with 16 bases remaining between them. The CDR3 reads CAIGGRGGYGYTF. The CDR3 nucleotides read TGTGCCATAGGAGGCCGCGGGGGCTATGGCTACACCTTC.